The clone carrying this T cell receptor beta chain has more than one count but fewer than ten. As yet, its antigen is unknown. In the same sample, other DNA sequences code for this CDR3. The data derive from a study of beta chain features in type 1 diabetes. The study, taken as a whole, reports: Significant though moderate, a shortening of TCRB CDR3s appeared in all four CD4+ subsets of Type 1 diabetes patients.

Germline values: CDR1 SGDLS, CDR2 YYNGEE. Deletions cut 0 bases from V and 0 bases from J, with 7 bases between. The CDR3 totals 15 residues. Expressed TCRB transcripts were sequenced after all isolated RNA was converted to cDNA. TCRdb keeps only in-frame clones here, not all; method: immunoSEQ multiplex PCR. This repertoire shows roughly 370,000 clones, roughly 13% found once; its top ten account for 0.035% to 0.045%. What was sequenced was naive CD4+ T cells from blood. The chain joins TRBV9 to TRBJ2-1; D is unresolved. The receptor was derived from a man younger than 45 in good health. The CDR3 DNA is TGTGCCAGCAGCGTAGTGGCAGGCTCCTACAATGAGCAGTTCTTC. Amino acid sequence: CASSVVAGSYNEQFF. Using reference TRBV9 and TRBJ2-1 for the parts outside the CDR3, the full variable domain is DSGVTQTPKHLITATGQRVTLRCSPRSGDLSVYWYQQSLDQGLQFLIQYYNGEERAKGNILERFSAQQFPDLHSELNLSSLELGDSALYFCASSVVAGSYNEQFFGPGTRLTVL.